This T cell receptor beta chain is from a study of beta chain features in type 1 diabetes. The sequenced template was cDNA made from the entire isolated RNA. Method: immunoSEQ multiplex PCR; TCRdb's copy keeps in-frame clones and lacks some. The table records about 360,000 clones, around 12% of them present only once. Sorting gave populations that all exceeded 98% purity. Study-wide results and limits: PCR might favor shorter templates, equally in patients and controls.

Germline CDR1 reads MGHDK; CDR2 reads SYGVNS. V shed 11 bases and J 5 bases; nucleotides not matched to a gene: 19. This CDR3 is built from 17 residues. Note on this clone: Antigen: not known.

The sequence was collected from a young man in good health. The chain has TRBV25-1 and TRBJ2-3; the match to TRBD2 covers 10 bases. Sequenced material: naive CD4+ T cells from blood. For the CDR3, the DNA is TGTGCCGTTACACCAGCGGGAGGGCCCTCCATTTTAGATACGCAGTATTTT. This translates into CAVTPAGGPSILDTQYF.